This TCR beta chain was found in a study of human T cells and chemical hapten exposure. Study in general: The variation in per-sample TCR yields arose mainly from small differences in pooled library volumes. Study-wide results and caveats: The study found that DPC sensitization did not change TCRs above 1 in 1000 frequency.

The authors extracted total RNA from unfractionated whole blood. This clonotype was seen a few times. The antigen is undetermined. Germline CDR1 SGHTA, CDR2 FQGNSA. The CDR3 totals 14 residues. With 5 bases removed from V and 0 bases from J, the gap between germline ends came to 11 bases. Within the library, unique molecular identifiers were attached to each individual cDNA molecule. TCRdb itself ran the reads through MiXCR, one entry per CDR3 protein. Of about 120,000 distinct CDR3 sequences in the sample, approximately 9% were seen once. The gene calls are TRBV7-2 and TRBJ2-7; D is perhaps TRBD2 (7 bases). The sequence derives from a human donor in good health. Some clones in this sample may be carry-over from other donors' samples. The source material was whole blood. The CDR3: CASSSGTPSYEQYF. In DNA, the CDR3 is TGTGCCAGCAGCAGCGGGACACCCTCCTACGAGCAGTACTTC. The full variable domain, in which reference TRBV7-2 and TRBJ2-7 provide the parts outside the CDR3, is GAGVSQSPSNKVTEKGKDVELRCDPISGHTALYWYRQSLGQGLEFLIYFQGNSAPDKSGLPSDRFSAERTGGSVSTLTIQRTQQEDSAVYLCASSSGTPSYEQYFGPGTRLTVT.